This TCR beta chain was sequenced during a study of a mutant IDH1 vaccine in newly diagnosed glioma. In the study overall: Patients were started on vaccination 4-6 weeks after radiotherapy alone, or with temozolomide cycles. Averaging approximately 40 years of age, treated patients were about 60% male and approximately 40% female.

With respect to this clone: Its specificity is unknown.

Documented time point: week 47, end of study. Each vaccine dose was 300 ug of mutant IDH1 20-mer peptide, with topical imiquimod. Donors had new IDH1-mutant astrocytomas of WHO grade 3 or 4 (ATRX-lost). Whole-study results and caveats: Detectable vaccine-induced immune responses arose in over 90% of patients.

Assay: immunoSEQ multiplex PCR; the TCRdb copy retains only in-frame clones and omits some. The table shows 50,000 to 55,000 clones, with roughly two thirds occurring only once. The V and J ends lost 6 bases and 1 base, in that order; junction bases with no gene match: 4. Germline-derived CDR1 and CDR2 are MRHNA and SNTAGT. The CDR3 loop spans 14 amino acids. This TCR was sampled from a man aged 40-50 years with glioma. Some clones in this sample may be carry-over from other donors' samples. V gene TRBV6-4 combines with J gene TRBJ1-1; TRBD1 matches 8 bases. The sample was peripheral blood mononuclear cells (PBMCs), taken from a glioma patient whose treatment included an IDH1 peptide vaccine. CDR3 DNA: TGTGCCAGCAGCCAACAGGGGGAGAACACTGAAGCTTTCTTT. It codes for CASSQQGENTEAFF.